This TCR beta chain was profiled in a study of blood T cell repertoires in COVID-19. The wider study: Acute-phase and convalescent COVID-19 samples originated in the United States, Italy and Spain.

Germline V CDR1 and CDR2: KGHSH, LQKENI. The CDR3 has 16 amino acids. V lost 0 bases, J lost 0 bases, and 9 bases lay in between. Per the authors' pipeline: Reference gene primer amplification gave nucleated cell count estimates. Sequencing used immunoSEQ multiplex PCR; TCRdb keeps in-frame clones, though not all of them. The V and J calls and clone size are taken from that table; D and trimming were inferred from the DNA. The data hold over 120,000 clones, with approximately 80% observed a single time. What was sequenced was peripheral blood. The source of this sequence is a man aged 65-85 years who had recovered from COVID-19. This chain uses TRBV18 with TRBJ2-1; D unresolved. This CDR3 is CASSPPTPDSYNEQFF. The CDR3 DNA reads as TGTGCCAGCTCACCACCTACACCAGACTCCTACAATGAGCAGTTCTTC.